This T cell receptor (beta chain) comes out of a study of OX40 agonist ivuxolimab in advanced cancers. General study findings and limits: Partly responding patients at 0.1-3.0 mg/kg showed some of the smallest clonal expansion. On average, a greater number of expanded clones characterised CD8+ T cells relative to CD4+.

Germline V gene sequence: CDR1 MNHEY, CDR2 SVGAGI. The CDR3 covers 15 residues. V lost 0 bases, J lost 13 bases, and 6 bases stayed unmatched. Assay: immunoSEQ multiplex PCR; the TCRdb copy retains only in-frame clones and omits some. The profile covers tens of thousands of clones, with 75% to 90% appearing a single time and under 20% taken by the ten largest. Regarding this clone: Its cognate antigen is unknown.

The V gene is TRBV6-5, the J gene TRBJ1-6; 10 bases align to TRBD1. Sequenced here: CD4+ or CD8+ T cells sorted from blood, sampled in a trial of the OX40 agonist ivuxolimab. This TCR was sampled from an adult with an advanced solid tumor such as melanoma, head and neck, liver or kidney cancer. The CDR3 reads CASSYSGQGPSPLHF. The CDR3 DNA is TGTGCCAGCAGTTACTCGGGACAGGGGCCTTCTCCCCTCCACTTT.